This is a list of T cell receptor beta chains from one sample in a study of blood T cells in healthy people across ages. MiXCR, run by TCRdb on the 5' RACE reads, gives a single entry per CDR3 protein. The sample comprises hundreds of thousands of distinct CDR3 sequences, 53% of which are singletons, and 41% rests with the top ten. The sequencing sample was made of blood. These TCRs come from an elderly man in good health. The CDR3 runs from the conserved cysteine through the conserved F or W. The D gene is left open where the match is weak. Rows give clone size only sometimes, using once, few, many, or a class for an expanded clone.

CDR3nt | CDR3aa | d_gene | j_gene | abundance | v_gene
TGTGCCACCAGTGCCCTGGGGGCAGGGGGCTACTACGAGCAGTACTTC | CATSALGAGGYYEQYF | TRBD1 | TRBJ2-7 | . | TRBV24-1
TGCGCCAGCAGCTTCGAGGGATCCTACGAGCAGTACTTC | CASSFEGSYEQYF | . | TRBJ2-7 | . | TRBV5-1
TGTGCCACCAGTGAGGCCGGGGCCCAGTACAATGAGCAGTTCTTC | CATSEAGAQYNEQFF | . | TRBJ2-1 | few | TRBV24-1
TGCAGTGCCCCCGGACCGGGTTTATACGCGTATTTT | CSAPGPGLYAYF | . | TRBJ2-3 | . | TRBV20-1
TGTGCCAGCAGCGTCGTACCCGATCAAGAGACCCAGTACTTC | CASSVVPDQETQYF | . | TRBJ2-5 | . | TRBV7-2
TGTGCCAGCAGCCAATCCCGGGGCCCGGTCGACGAGCAGTACTTC | CASSQSRGPVDEQYF | . | TRBJ2-7 | . | TRBV4-2
TGCGCCAGCAGCCGACCAACCTTGGCGGGAGAATCCTACGAGCAGTACTTC | CASSRPTLAGESYEQYF | TRBD2 | TRBJ2-7 | . | TRBV4-1
TGTGCCAGCAGTTTGTTTCTGGGCGGGACAGGGAGCTACGAGCAGTACTTC | CASSLFLGGTGSYEQYF | TRBD1 | TRBJ2-7 | . | TRBV12-3/TRBV12-4
TGTGCCAGCAGCTCAAACAGGGTTGGGACTAATGAAAAACTGTTTTTT | CASSSNRVGTNEKLFF | . | TRBJ1-4 | . | TRBV7-2
TGCGCCAGCAGTGTCGACGGGTTTAACCCGAATCAGCCCCAGCATTTT | CASSVDGFNPNQPQHF | . | TRBJ1-5 | . | TRBV10-2
TGTGCCAGCAGTGAATCGGGCAGGCGGTTGGGCGAGCAGTACTTC | CASSESGRRLGEQYF | . | TRBJ2-7 | few | TRBV25-1
TGTGCCACCAGTGATCCCCTAGCGGGCGGGACCTACAATGAGCAGTTCTTC | CATSDPLAGGTYNEQFF | TRBD2 | TRBJ2-1 | . | TRBV24-1
TGCAGTGGTAGCCCCCCTAGCGGGCGATCCTACGAGCAGTACTTC | CSGSPPSGRSYEQYF | TRBD2 | TRBJ2-7 | . | TRBV20-1
TGTGCCATACGACAGGGGATCTACAATGAGCAGTTCTTC | CAIRQGIYNEQFF | TRBD1 | TRBJ2-1 | few | TRBV10-3
TGTGCCAGCAGGAAAACCCGACTAGCGGGAGTTACCGGGGAGCTGTTTTTT | CASRKTRLAGVTGELFF | TRBD2 | TRBJ2-2 | few | TRBV12-3/TRBV12-4
TGCGCCAGCAGCTTGGCCGGTGTCCGAAGGACTTTTCTCGAGCAGTACTTC | CASSLAGVRRTFLEQYF | . | TRBJ2-7 | . | TRBV5-1
TGCAGCGCCGACGGACCCACCTCCTACAATGAGCAGTTCTTC | CSADGPTSYNEQFF | . | TRBJ2-1 | . | TRBV29-1
TGTGCCATCGGGACAGGGGGCCTCGAGCAGTACTTC | CAIGTGGLEQYF | TRBD1 | TRBJ2-7 | once | TRBV10-3
TGCAGTGCTAGGGGGGATTACGATGAGCAGTTCTTC | CSARGDYDEQFF | . | TRBJ2-1 | . | TRBV20-1
TGTGCCAGCAGCCCAGGGGACAGCCTAGAAGAGACCCAGTACTTC | CASSPGDSLEETQYF | . | TRBJ2-5 | . | TRBV21-1
TGTGCCAGCAGCTTAGATTCTAGACCGACGATCTTAGGGGGGACCCAGTACTTC | CASSLDSRPTILGGTQYF | . | TRBJ2-5 | . | TRBV7-2
TGTGCCAGCAGGAATGGAGGGGTGAATACTGAAGCTTTCTTT | CASRNGGVNTEAFF | . | TRBJ1-1 | few | TRBV27
TGTGCCAGCTCAGAGCGGTGGGGGGAAGATACGCAGTATTTT | CASSERWGEDTQYF | . | TRBJ2-3 | . | TRBV25-1
TGTGCCAGCAGTGAGCAGGGGAAGGGTAATGAAAAACTGTTTTTT | CASSEQGKGNEKLFF | . | TRBJ1-4 | . | TRBV6-5
TGTGCCAGCAGCTTCGGGACAGCTTACTTGAACACTGAAGCTTTCTTT | CASSFGTAYLNTEAFF | TRBD1 | TRBJ1-1 | . | TRBV7-9
TGTGCCAGTAGTATAATGGGCGTGGGGAACATCGGTCAGCCCCAGCATTTT | CASSIMGVGNIGQPQHF | . | TRBJ1-5 | . | TRBV19
TGCGCCAGCAGCCAAGATCGGGCAGGGTTTAAAAGCGAGCAGTACTTC | CASSQDRAGFKSEQYF | . | TRBJ2-7 | few | TRBV4-1
TGTGCCAGCAGTATCGGGACCCCCTACGAGCAGTACTTC | CASSIGTPYEQYF | . | TRBJ2-7 | . | TRBV6-6
TGTGCCAGCAGCTCAACCGGGACAGGGGGCTTCTACGAGCAGTACTTC | CASSSTGTGGFYEQYF | TRBD1 | TRBJ2-7 | . | TRBV6-6
TGTGCCAGCGGTTCTGGGACCCAGTACTTC | CASGSGTQYF | . | TRBJ2-5 | . | TRBV25-1
TGTGCCACCAGTGATTTTTCCGGGACAGGATCGCCAACCCAGTACTTC | CATSDFSGTGSPTQYF | TRBD1 | TRBJ2-7 | . | TRBV24-1
TGCGCCAGCAGCCAAACAGGGGAAGCTCCCTACGAGCAGTACTTC | CASSQTGEAPYEQYF | TRBD1 | TRBJ2-7 | few | TRBV5-1
TGTGCCAGCAGCGCAGCCGGGACCGGCCAAGAGACCCAGTACTTC | CASSAAGTGQETQYF | . | TRBJ2-5 | . | TRBV2
TGTGCCAGCAGTTTAATGGGGAACGAGCAGTACTTC | CASSLMGNEQYF | . | TRBJ2-7 | . | TRBV27
TGTGCCAGCAGTTACTTTGGAGAGACCCAGTACTTC | CASSYFGETQYF | . | TRBJ2-5 | . | TRBV6-2/TRBV6-3
TGCGCCAGCAGCCCGAAAAGATACAATGAGCAGTTCTTC | CASSPKRYNEQFF | . | TRBJ2-1 | few | TRBV4-1
TGTGCCAGCAGCTTAGAAGGTAGCGGGGCCACAGATACGCAGTATTTT | CASSLEGSGATDTQYF | TRBD2 | TRBJ2-3 | few | TRBV7-2